This T cell receptor (beta chain) was found in a study of cytomegalovirus exposure and HLA in healthy donors. Study observations and caveats: The tendency of first-cohort TCR clusters to co-occur in the 100 to 150 validation repertoires emerged from a later analysis.

Trimming stripped 0 bases from V and 7 bases from J, with 8 bases between. The CDR3 is made up of 14 amino acids. Germline V gene data show CDR1 as SGHRS and CDR2 as YFSETQ. Concerning this clone: What it binds is not known.

The protocol was immunoSEQ multiplex PCR, while the TCRdb copy is restricted to in-frame clones and leaves out a portion. The data hold 80,000 to 95,000 clones, with about 96% observed a single time. Sequencing was carried out using PBMCs. The sequence derives from a woman in her late teens or twenties in good health and CMV-seronegative. This chain connects TRBV5-1 to TRBJ1-6; D is uncertain. CDR3 DNA sequence: TGCGCCAGCAGCTTGGAGGCAGGAAATTCACCCCTCCACTTT. This encodes CASSLEAGNSPLHF.